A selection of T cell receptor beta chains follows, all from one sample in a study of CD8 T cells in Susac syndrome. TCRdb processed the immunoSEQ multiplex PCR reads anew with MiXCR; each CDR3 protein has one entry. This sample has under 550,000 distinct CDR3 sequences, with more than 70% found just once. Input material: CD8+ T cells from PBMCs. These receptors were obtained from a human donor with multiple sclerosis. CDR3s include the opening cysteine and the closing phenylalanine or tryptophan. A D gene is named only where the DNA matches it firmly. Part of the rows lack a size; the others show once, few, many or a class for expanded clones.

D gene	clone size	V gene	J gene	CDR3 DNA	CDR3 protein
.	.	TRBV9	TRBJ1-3	TGTGCCAGCAGCGCCTACAGGGAATGGGGAAACACCATATATTTT	CASSAYREWGNTIYF
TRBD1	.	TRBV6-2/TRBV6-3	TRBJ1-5	TGTGCCAGCAGTTACTGGGGACAGGGCGGCAATCAGCCCCAGCATTTT	CASSYWGQGGNQPQHF
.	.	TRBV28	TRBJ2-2	TGTGCCAGCAGTTTATTCCGACTAGAGAACACCGGGGAGCTGTTTTTT	CASSLFRLENTGELFF
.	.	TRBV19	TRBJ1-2	TGTGCCAGTCTTAGAGAGGGGACGGAGCCCTATGGCTACACCTTC	CASLREGTEPYGYTF
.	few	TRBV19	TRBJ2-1	TGTGCCAGTAGTATAGATCTCCTCTCGGGTGAGCAGTTCTTC	CASSIDLLSGEQFF
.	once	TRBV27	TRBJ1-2	TGTGCCAGCCGCCGAATACGGTCAGAACGAGGCTACACCTTC	CASRRIRSERGYTF
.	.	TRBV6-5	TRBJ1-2	TGTGCCAGCAGTGAAATCCCTATCCATGGCTACACCTTC	CASSEIPIHGYTF
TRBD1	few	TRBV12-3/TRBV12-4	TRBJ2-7	TGTGCCAGCAGTTTGGACAGGGGGGTCTACGAGCAGTACTTC	CASSLDRGVYEQYF
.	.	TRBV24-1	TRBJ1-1	TGTGCCACCAGTGATGCGGGGGGCACTGAAGCTTTCTTT	CATSDAGGTEAFF
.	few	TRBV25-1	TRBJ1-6	TGTGCCAGCAGTGGATTTGGGGACCAGCAATCACCCCTCCACTTT	CASSGFGDQQSPLHF
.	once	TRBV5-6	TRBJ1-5	TGTGCCAGCAGCTTCGAGGGGCATGACAATCAGCCCCAGCATTTT	CASSFEGHDNQPQHF
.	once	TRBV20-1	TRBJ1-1	TGCAGTGCTAGAGATCGTGGGGAAAGCACTGAAGCTTTCTTT	CSARDRGESTEAFF
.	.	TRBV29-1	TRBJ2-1	TGCAGCGTTGGCGGATACTCCTACAATGAGCAGTTCTTC	CSVGGYSYNEQFF
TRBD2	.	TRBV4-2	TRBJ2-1	TGTGCCAGCAGCCAAGTAGATGGCGGGGGGGGCTCCTACGATGAGCAGTTCTTC	CASSQVDGGGGSYDEQFF
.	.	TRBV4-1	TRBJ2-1	TGCGCCAGCAGCCAGACCGCAAATCACAATGAGCAGTTCTTC	CASSQTANHNEQFF
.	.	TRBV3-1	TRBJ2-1	TGTGCCAGCAGCCAAGCGGGGCTCCGAGTGGCCTACAATGAGCAGTTCTTC	CASSQAGLRVAYNEQFF
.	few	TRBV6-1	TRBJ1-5	TGTGCCAGCAGTGATAGCAATCAGCCCCAGCATTTT	CASSDSNQPQHF
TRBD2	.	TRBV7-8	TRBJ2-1	TGTGCCAGCAGCTTTTATCTAGCGGGAGCCCATGAGCAGTTCTTC	CASSFYLAGAHEQFF
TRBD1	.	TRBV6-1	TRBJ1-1	TGTGCCAGCAGGAGACAGGGCCCTGCTGAAGCTTTCTTT	CASRRQGPAEAFF
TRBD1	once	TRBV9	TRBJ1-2	TGTGCCAGCAACGTAGGGACAGGGGAAGGCTACACCTTC	CASNVGTGEGYTF
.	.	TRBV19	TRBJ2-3	TGTGCCAGTATGGCGGGGCCGATCACAGATACGCAGTATTTT	CASMAGPITDTQYF
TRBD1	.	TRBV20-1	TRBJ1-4	TGCAGTGCTAGAGATTGGGACAGAAACTTTGCAACTAATGAAAAACTGTTTTTT	CSARDWDRNFATNEKLFF
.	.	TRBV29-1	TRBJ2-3	TGCAGCGTTGAAGGACTTACTACTGCAGATACGCAGTATTTT	CSVEGLTTADTQYF
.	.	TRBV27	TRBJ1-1	TGTGCCAGCAGTTCCTTTGCACAGGGTTTAAATACTGAAGCTTTCTTT	CASSSFAQGLNTEAFF
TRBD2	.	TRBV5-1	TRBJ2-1	TGCGCCAGCAGCTTGGGAGCGGGAAGGTACAATGAGCAGTTCTTC	CASSLGAGRYNEQFF
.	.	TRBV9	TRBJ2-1	TGTGCCAGCAGCTCCGGAGGACTGGGGCCAAGGGATGAGCAGTTCTTC	CASSSGGLGPRDEQFF
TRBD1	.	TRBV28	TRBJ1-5	TGTGCCAGCAGCAACGACAGGGATCAGCCCCAGCATTTT	CASSNDRDQPQHF
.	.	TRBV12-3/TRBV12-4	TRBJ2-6	TGTGCCAGCAGTTTTATCTTAGAAGGGGACTCTGGGGCCAACGTCCTGACTTTC	CASSFILEGDSGANVLTF
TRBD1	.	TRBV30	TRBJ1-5	TGTGCCTGGAGTGTGGGACAGGGGATACAGCCCCAGCATTTT	CAWSVGQGIQPQHF
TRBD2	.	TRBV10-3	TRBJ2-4	TGTGCCATCAGTGAGTCGGGGGGGTCCAAAAACATTCAGTACTTC	CAISESGGSKNIQYF
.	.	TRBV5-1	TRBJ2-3	TGCGCCAGCAGCCAGGAAGATACGATAGGCACAGATACGCAGTATTTT	CASSQEDTIGTDTQYF
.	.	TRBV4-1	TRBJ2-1	TGCGCCAGCAGCCAAGAGACAGCCTCCAATGAGCAGTTCTTC	CASSQETASNEQFF
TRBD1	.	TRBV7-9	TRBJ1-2	TGTGCCAGCAGCTTAGACCCCCTTTGGACAGGGGGCGCGATGGCTGGCTACACCTTC	CASSLDPLWTGGAMAGYTF
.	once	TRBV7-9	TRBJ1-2	TGTGCCAGCAGCTTAGAAGGGAGGTTGGACTATGGCTACACCTTC	CASSLEGRLDYGYTF
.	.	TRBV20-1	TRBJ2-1	TGCAGTGCTAGAGGGTGGGGGATAGCGAGGTACAATGAGCAGTTCTTC	CSARGWGIARYNEQFF
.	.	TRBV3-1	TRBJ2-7	TGTGCCAGCAGTCCAAGGGGCTCAGGGTCCTCCTACGAGCAGTACTTC	CASSPRGSGSSYEQYF
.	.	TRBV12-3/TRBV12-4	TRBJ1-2	TGTGCCAGCAGCCCCTCGGACACCCGATGCACCTTC	CASSPSDTRCTF
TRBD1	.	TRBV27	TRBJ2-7	TGTGCCAGCAGTTCATGGACAGGATCCCACGAGCAGTACTTC	CASSSWTGSHEQYF
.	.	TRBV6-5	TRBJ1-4	TGTGCCAGCAGTTACTCAAGGCAGGGAGATGAAAAACTGTTTTTT	CASSYSRQGDEKLFF
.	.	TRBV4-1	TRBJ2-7	TGCGCCAGCAGCCAAGAGACTTCTATTAGCCCATACTACACCTACGAGCAGTACTTC	CASSQETSISPYYTYEQYF
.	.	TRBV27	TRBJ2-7	TGTGCCAGCAGTTCACCGGGACGAGTTTCCTACGAGCAGTACTTC	CASSSPGRVSYEQYF
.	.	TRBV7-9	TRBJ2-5	TGTGCCAGCAGCTACCTGAGGGACCTGACGGGACTCTTCCAAGAGACCCAGTACTTC	CASSYLRDLTGLFQETQYF
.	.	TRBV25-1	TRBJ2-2	TGTGCCAGCAGTGAACCGGACCTCCACACCGGGGAGCTGTTTTTT	CASSEPDLHTGELFF
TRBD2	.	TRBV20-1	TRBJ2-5	TGCAGTGCTAGAGTACTAGCGGGAGAGACCCAGTACTTC	CSARVLAGETQYF
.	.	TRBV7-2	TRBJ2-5	TGTGCCAGCAGCTTAGGTGTGGCCCAGTACTTC	CASSLGVAQYF
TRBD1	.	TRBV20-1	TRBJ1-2	TGCAGTGCTACCCAAGAACCGGGACAGGGTTCCTCTGGCTACACCTTC	CSATQEPGQGSSGYTF
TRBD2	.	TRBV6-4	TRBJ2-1	TGTGCCAGCAGTTCCAGCGGGAGGAGGGATGAGCAGTTCTTC	CASSSSGRRDEQFF
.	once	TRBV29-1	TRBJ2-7	TGCAGCGCCCGGACGGAGGACTACGAGCAGTACTTC	CSARTEDYEQYF